The next 27 T cell receptor beta chains were all read from a single sample in a study of beta chain features in type 1 diabetes. The authors reverse transcribed all of the isolated RNA, so sequencing captured expressed TCRB transcripts. Data came from immunoSEQ multiplex PCR; TCRdb stores just in-frame clones and leaves some out. This sample has about 350,000 clones; less than 20% occur once, and the top ten carry 0.044%. The sequencing sample was made of naive CD4+ T cells from blood. The receptors here all came from a woman under 30 in good health.

This clone turned up a few times. The rearrangement joins TRBV5-1 to TRBJ2-3; 11 bases match TRBD2. J gave up 5 bases and V 2 bases, and 4 bases lay outside the gene matches. This CDR3 spans 15 amino acids. Looked up from germline, CDR1 is SGHRS and CDR2 is YFSETQ. CDR3 nucleotides: TGCGCCAGCAGCTTCCTGACTAGCGGGAAAGATACGCAGTATTTT. This sequence encodes CASSFLTSGKDTQYF.

The chain has TRBV9 and TRBJ2-1, with 8 positions matching TRBD2. V shed 0 bases, J shed 4 bases, and the junction held 3 bases outside the gene matches. Germline CDR1 and CDR2: SGDLS and YYNGEE. CDR3 length: 15 amino acids. The CDR3 region has the DNA TGTGCCAGCAGCGTAGGCGGGAGGAGTTACAATGAGCAGTTCTTC. This encodes CASSVGGRSYNEQFF.

The chain links TRBV11-2 to TRBJ1-1, with 9 bases that match TRBD1. V trimming: 4 bases; J trimming: 4 bases; junction bases outside the gene matches: 4. CDR3 length: 14 residues. Germline V gene lookup returns CDR1 SGHAT and CDR2 FQNNGV. This chain's CDR3 is CASSSADRGTEAFF. The CDR3, as DNA: TGTGCCAGCAGCTCCGCGGACAGGGGCACTGAAGCTTTCTTT.

V gene TRBV30 combines with J gene TRBJ1-1; possibly TRBD1 for D (5 bases). Germline V gives CDR1 GTSNPN, CDR2 SVGIG (reference sequence). The ends were cut back, 4 bases at V and 3 bases at J, with 12 bases in the middle. The CDR3 length is 13 residues. The CDR3 loop reads CAWKGLEDTEAFF. CDR3 sequence (DNA): TGTGCCTGGAAGGGACTGGAGGACACTGAAGCTTTCTTT.

This rearrangement joins TRBV7-2 to TRBJ2-5; D perhaps matches TRBD1 (5 bases). The germline V gene has CDR1 SGHTA and CDR2 FQGNSA. The CDR3 covers 15 residues. Trimming pared 1 base from V and 3 bases from J, leaving 12 bases between. CDR3 nucleotide sequence: TGTGCCAGCAGCTTAGTAGGCAGGGCTGAAGAGACCCAGTACTTC. Its protein is CASSLVGRAEETQYF.

CDR3 amino acids: CASSQDSDLGLAKNIQYF. CDR3 sequence (DNA): TGCGCCAGCAGCCAAGACTCTGACTTGGGTCTAGCCAAAAACATTCAGTACTTC. V and J are TRBV4-3 and TRBJ2-4; D uncertain. The CDR3 consists of 18 residues. CDR1 and CDR2 from the germline V gene are LGHNA and YSLEER. Trimming cost V 0 bases and J 0 bases, with 15 bases left between them.

In the case of this clone: This sample includes further DNA sequences coding for the same CDR3. V usage is TRBV5-1 and J usage is TRBJ2-5, with 10 bases aligning to TRBD1. CDR3 length: 15 residues. V lost 0 bases and J lost 2; bases outside the gene matches: 1. The V gene's germline CDR1 is SGHRS and CDR2 YFSETQ. CDR3 protein: CASSLGTGGQETQYF. The CDR3 DNA sequence: TGCGCCAGCAGCTTGGGGACAGGGGGTCAAGAGACCCAGTACTTC.

This chain joins TRBV6-1 and TRBJ1-6; 8 bases line up with TRBD1. The CDR3 sequence is 15 residues long. After removal of 5 bases from V and 9 bases from J, the junction contained 9 bases not matched to a gene. The germline gives CDR1 MNHNS, CDR2 SASEGT. Here the CDR3 DNA reads TGTGCCAGCAGTATGACAGGGGTTAATGGTTCACCCCTCCACTTT. Translation gives CASSMTGVNGSPLHF.

This clone was counted a few times. The chain has TRBV6-4 and TRBJ2-1; tentative D call: TRBD2 (5 bases). V lost 5 bases and J 3 bases, leaving 8 bases between the germline ends. Germline values: CDR1 MRHNA, CDR2 SNTAGT. This CDR3 region has 13 residues. CDR3 sequence (DNA): TGTGCCAGCAGTCAGAGCGGCTACAATGAGCAGTTCTTC. Residues: CASSQSGYNEQFF.

The V call is TRBV11-2, the J call TRBJ2-1; 14 bases align to TRBD2. CDR3 size: 16 residues. Germline V gene lookup returns CDR1 SGHAT and CDR2 FQNNGV. With 3 bases clipped from V and 3 bases from J, the junction kept 1 base outside the gene matches. As DNA, the CDR3 is TGTGCCAGCAGCTTCGGACTAGCGGGAGGCTACAATGAGCAGTTCTTC. Residues: CASSFGLAGGYNEQFF.

This clone was observed a handful of times. The chain has TRBV4-1 and TRBJ2-6, with TRBD1 matching over 7 bases. The germline V gene has CDR1 MGHRA and CDR2 YSYEKL. This CDR3 is built from 18 residues. V gave up 0 bases and J gave up 0 bases; unmatched junction bases: 5. In DNA, the CDR3 is TGCGCCAGCAGCCAAGAGGGGACAGTTGTCTCTGGGGCCAACGTCCTGACTTTC. Amino acids: CASSQEGTVVSGANVLTF.

V is TRBV4-2 and J is TRBJ2-1; D unclear. The ends were cut back, 0 bases at V and 8 bases at J, with 17 bases in the middle. The CDR3 spans 16 residues. The germline CDR1 and CDR2 sequences are LGHNA and YNFKEQ. The CDR3 DNA reads as TGTGCCAGCAGCCAAGATAAGCGCGCCCCCCGGCATGAGCAGTTCTTC. Its translation: CASSQDKRAPRHEQFF.

The table lists this clone with a few counts. The rearrangement uses TRBV30 and TRBJ1-2; D is ambiguous. Between the trimmed V and J ends, which lost 3 bases and 4 bases, there was a span of 12 bases. CDR3 size: 13 residues. CDR1 is GTSNPN and CDR2 is SVGIG in the germline V gene (reference sequence). The DNA for the CDR3 is TGTGCCTGGAGAACGGTCGCCTCCTATGGCTACACCTTC. Translating it yields CAWRTVASYGYTF.

The chain combines TRBV14 with TRBJ2-3; 9 nucleotides line up with TRBD2. Germline V lookup: CDR1 SGHDN, CDR2 FVKESK. V shed 3 bases and J 6 bases; nucleotides not matched to a gene: 4. The CDR3 is 14 amino acids. CDR3 in DNA: TGTGCCAGCAGCCAGAGAGGACTAGCGGATACGCAGTATTTT. Translating it yields CASSQRGLADTQYF.

The chain recombines TRBV9 with TRBJ2-2; tentative D call: TRBD1 (5 bases). Deletions cut 4 bases from V and 5 bases from J, with 9 bases between. There are 13 residues in the CDR3. CDR1 and CDR2 from the germline V gene are SGDLS and YYNGEE. This chain's CDR3 is CASSPQGTGELFF. As DNA, the CDR3 is TGTGCCAGCAGCCCGCAGGGAACCGGGGAGCTGTTTTTT.

This clone was seen only a few times. The chain uses TRBV6-5 and TRBJ2-1, with D possibly matching TRBD2 (5 bases). Deletions cut 0 bases from V and 0 bases from J, with 6 bases between. This CDR3 comprises 15 residues. Germline V CDR1 and CDR2: MNHEY, SVGAGI. The CDR3 loop is CASSYSRASYNEQFF. The CDR3 region has the DNA TGTGCCAGCAGTTACTCGAGGGCCTCCTACAATGAGCAGTTCTTC.

This clone has only a few counts. The CDR3 DNA is TGTGCCAGTAGTGTCCAGCAGGGAAAACCCCAGCATTTT. This sequence encodes CASSVQQGKPQHF. The chain employs TRBV19 and TRBJ1-5; the D gene is possibly TRBD1 (5 bases). V shed 5 bases and J shed 10 bases, with 15 bases lying between them. This CDR3 spans 13 amino acids. Germline V gene lookup returns CDR1 LNHDA and CDR2 SQIVND (reference sequence).

V usage is TRBV5-4 and J usage is TRBJ2-3, with D possibly matching TRBD1 (6 bases). Per germline, CDR1 SGHNT and CDR2 YYREEE (reference sequence). The CDR3 has 15 amino acids. V lost 3 bases to trimming and J lost 3 bases, with 14 bases between them. In DNA, the CDR3 is TGTGCCAGCAGCTACAGGGTTTCGTCGACAGATACGCAGTATTTT. Translation: CASSYRVSSTDTQYF.

CDR3: CASTPDSRNTEAFF. CDR3 sequence (DNA): TGTGCCAGTACCCCGGACAGCCGGAACACTGAAGCTTTCTTT. V is TRBV19 and J is TRBJ1-1; D may be TRBD1 (6 bases). Trimming shortened V by 7 bases and J by 1 base, and 13 bases separated the two germline ends. CDR1 and CDR2 (germline): LNHDA, SQIVND (reference sequence). The CDR3 is 14 amino acids. Complete variable domain (other parts from reference TRBV19 and TRBJ1-1): DGGITQSPKYLFRKEGQNVTLSCEQNLNHDAMYWYRQDPGQGLRLIYYSQIVNDFQKGDIAEGYSVSREKKESFPLTVTSAQKNPTAFYLCASTPDSRNTEAFFGQGTRLTVV.

V gene TRBV7-2 combines with J gene TRBJ2-1; TRBD2 aligns across 9 bases. This CDR3 spans 16 amino acids. V dropped 2 bases and J dropped 6; count of bases not matched to a gene: 8. Germline loops: CDR1 SGHTA, CDR2 FQGNSA. The DNA for the CDR3 is TGTGCCAGCAGCTTATATGGCGGGGGGGTTCGCAATGAGCAGTTCTTC. This codes for CASSLYGGGVRNEQFF.

CDR3 residues: CASSQGQNYGYTF. The CDR3 bases are TGTGCCAGCAGCCAGGGACAGAACTATGGCTACACCTTC. The chain carries TRBV11-2 and TRBJ1-2, with 7 bases identical to TRBD1. V was clipped by 5 bases and J by 2 bases; unmatched bases: 2. Germline loops: CDR1 SGHAT, CDR2 FQNNGV. The CDR3 contains 13 residues. The variable domain in full, with the rest retrieved from reference TRBV11-2 and TRBJ1-2, is EAGVAQSPRYKIIEKRQSVAFWCNPISGHATLYWYQQILGQGPKLLIQFQNNGVVDDSQLPKDRFSAERLKGVDSTLKIQPAKLEDSAVYLCASSQGQNYGYTFGSGTRLTVV.

This clone was seen only a few times. The V call is TRBV7-2, the J call TRBJ2-3; TRBD2 aligns across 8 bases. V shed 10 bases, J shed 3 bases, and the junction held 6 bases outside the gene matches. Germline V lookup: CDR1 SGHTA, CDR2 FQGNSA. This CDR3 spans 13 amino acids. The DNA for the CDR3 is TGTGCCACCGGGATAGCGGGAACAGATACGCAGTATTTT. Translation gives CATGIAGTDTQYF.

Only one count was recorded for this clone. This chain joins TRBV7-9 and TRBJ1-1; 9 bases are shared with TRBD1. Germline V gives CDR1 SEHNR, CDR2 FQNEAQ (reference sequence). The J segment lost 4 bases and the V segment lost 11 bases, leaving 8 bases of the junction unmatched. The CDR3 has 13 residues. The CDR3 loop reads CAAGDRASTEAFF. CDR3 nucleotides: TGTGCCGCAGGGGACAGGGCCAGCACTGAAGCTTTCTTT.

The chain uses TRBV5-1 and TRBJ1-1, with D tentatively TRBD1 (6 bases). Germline CDR1 reads SGHRS; CDR2 reads YFSETQ. The CDR3 covers 13 residues. V lost 3 bases and J lost 5, with 11 bases in between. The CDR3 DNA sequence: TGCGCCAGCAGCTCATTAGGGGGAACTGAAGCTTTCTTT. Its protein is CASSSLGGTEAFF.

This chain connects TRBV2 to TRBJ1-2; D perhaps matches TRBD1 (6 bases). With 5 bases removed from V and 4 bases from J, the gap between germline ends came to 20 bases. Per the germline V gene, CDR1 is SNHLY and CDR2 is FYNNEI. The CDR3 loop spans 16 amino acids. DNA of the CDR3: TGTGCCAGCAGTCCTACATGGGGGGGCGAAGGCTATGGCTACACCTTC. It codes for CASSPTWGGEGYGYTF.

For this clone: At one boundary the junction diverges from the germline segment, which might be a read error. The chain combines TRBV2 with TRBJ2-1; D ambiguous. Germline V gives CDR1 SNHLY, CDR2 FYNNEI. This CDR3 has 11 residues. CDR3 nucleotides: TGTGCCAGCAGCGAAGTAGAAGAGCAGTTCTTC. Amino acids: CASSEVEEQFF.

In its sample, this clone was seen a few times. In DNA, the CDR3 is TGTGCCAGCGAACCGTCCACCGGGACAGGGGGCGAAAAACTGTTTTTT. Residues: CASEPSTGTGGEKLFF. V gene TRBV2 combines with J gene TRBJ1-4, with 12 positions matching TRBD1. The CDR3 runs 16 residues. The V gene end was trimmed by 8 bases and the J gene end by 8 bases; junction bases not matched to a gene: 12. Germline-derived CDR1 and CDR2 are SNHLY and FYNNEI.